The rows below give T cell receptor beta chains drawn from one sample of a study of blood T cells in healthy people across ages. MiXCR was run by TCRdb on the 5' RACE reads, yielding one entry per CDR3 protein. The sample includes 780,000 or so distinct CDR3 sequences, around half of them seen just once. Sequencing input: blood. Every receptor here comes from a man older than 75 in good health. Each CDR3 is given with its conserved first and last residue. Each record gives: D gene, V gene, J gene, clone size, CDR3 protein, CDR3 DNA. The D gene is left open where the match is weak. Clone size appears in some rows only: once, few, many, or a class for an expanded clone.

NA	TRBV20-1	TRBJ2-5	NA	CSTDPGGDEQYF	TGCAGTACCGACCCCGGGGGCGATGAGCAGTACTTC
NA	TRBV9	TRBJ2-3	NA	CASSVSPSTGTQYF	TGTGCCAGCAGCGTATCCCCTAGCACAGGTACGCAGTATTTT
NA	TRBV7-2	TRBJ2-6	few	CASTLQRTLWGQRLTF	TGTGCCAGCACCTTACAACGGACACTCTGGGGCCAACGTCTGACTTTC
TRBD1	TRBV2	TRBJ2-5	NA	CASSEAGTGYNEQYF	TGTGCCAGCAGTGAGGCCGGGACAGGTTACAATGAGCAGTACTTC
NA	TRBV2	TRBJ2-5	few	CASKLGGLARQETQYF	TGTGCCAGCAAGCTCGGGGGCCTCGCTAGACAAGAGACCCAGTACTTC
TRBD2	TRBV5-1	TRBJ2-5	few	CASRRSGSFETQYF	TGCGCCAGCAGGCGGAGCGGGAGCTTCGAGACCCAGTACTTC
TRBD1	TRBV6-5	TRBJ1-5	NA	CASSSQGDSNQPQHF	TGTGCCAGCAGTTCACAGGGGGATAGCAATCAGCCCCAGCATTTT
NA	TRBV3-1	TRBJ2-1	NA	CASRRRAGEQFF	TGTGCCAGCAGGCGGCGGGCGGGTGAGCAGTTCTTC
NA	TRBV6-5	TRBJ2-1	few	CASSYSPHSGPAYNEQFF	TGTGCCAGCAGTTACTCGCCCCACTCTGGTCCAGCCTACAATGAGCAGTTCTTC
TRBD1	TRBV28	TRBJ2-7	few	CASSSYDRGGFYEQYF	TGTGCCAGCAGTTCCTACGACAGGGGGGGTTTCTACGAGCAGTACTTC
NA	TRBV7-9	TRBJ2-1	NA	CSSLIGSDEQFF	TGTTCCAGCCTAATCGGTTCCGATGAGCAGTTCTTC
NA	TRBV5-1	TRBJ2-7	NA	CASSLEGDSLYEQYF	TGCGCCAGCAGCTTGGAGGGGGACTCTCTCTACGAGCAGTACTTC
NA	TRBV5-1	TRBJ1-5	NA	CASSPPERYSNQPQHF	TGCGCCAGCAGCCCCCCTGAGAGGTATAGCAATCAGCCCCAGCATTTT
TRBD1	TRBV6-2/TRBV6-3	TRBJ1-1	NA	CASSLSGTGGPEAFF	TGTGCCAGCAGTCTTTCCGGGACAGGGGGCCCTGAAGCTTTCTTT
TRBD2	TRBV5-6	TRBJ2-1	once	CAGSLQREWVRYEQFF	TGTGCCGGCAGCTTGCAGCGGGAGTGGGTAAGGTATGAGCAGTTCTTC
TRBD2	TRBV6-2/TRBV6-3	TRBJ2-7	NA	CASSPWTSNEQYF	TGTGCCAGCAGCCCCTGGACTAGTAACGAGCAGTACTTC
NA	TRBV6-5	TRBJ2-7	few	CASSSGTEYEQYF	TGTGCCAGCAGTAGCGGGACAGAGTACGAGCAGTACTTC
TRBD2	TRBV20-1	TRBJ2-1	many	CSAPGLAGSYNEQFF	TGCAGTGCTCCCGGACTAGCGGGATCCTACAATGAGCAGTTCTTC
NA	TRBV4-1	TRBJ1-6	once	CASSQVPLYPLHF	TGCGCCAGCAGCCAAGTCCCGTTATACCCCCTCCACTTT
TRBD2	TRBV20-1	TRBJ2-7	few	CSALSPGLGSYEQYF	TGCAGTGCTCTATCCCCGGGACTAGGATCCTACGAGCAGTACTTC
TRBD2	TRBV28	TRBJ2-7	NA	CASSASGGAYEQYF	TGTGCCAGCAGTGCTAGCGGGGGAGCCTACGAGCAGTACTTC
NA	TRBV29-1	TRBJ2-3	NA	CSADSNRYAYF	TGCAGCGCCGACAGCAACAGATACGCGTATTTT
TRBD1	TRBV29-1	TRBJ2-1	NA	CSSSLGTGLFF	TGCAGCTCTAGCCTGGGGACAGGGTTGTTCTTC
TRBD2	TRBV27	TRBJ2-6	few	CASSRSGTSGANVLTF	TGTGCCAGCAGCCGTAGCGGGACCTCTGGGGCCAACGTCCTGACTTTC
NA	TRBV25-1	TRBJ2-3	few	CASKSGGTDTQYF	TGTGCCAGCAAATCTGGGGGGACAGATACGCAGTATTTT
NA	TRBV27	TRBJ2-5	few	CASAVGTLYQETQYF	TGTGCCAGCGCCGTCGGGACACTGTACCAAGAGACCCAGTACTTC
TRBD1	TRBV20-1	TRBJ2-4	few	CSARDGTGPSIQYF	TGCAGTGCTAGAGACGGGACAGGGCCCTCCATTCAGTACTTC
NA	TRBV5-1	TRBJ1-1	NA	CASNSFESTEAFF	TGCGCCAGCAACTCATTTGAGAGCACTGAAGCTTTCTTT
NA	TRBV5-1	TRBJ2-7	few	CASRPNPQGNEQYF	TGCGCCAGCAGACCCAACCCCCAGGGGAACGAGCAGTACTTC
NA	TRBV25-1	TRBJ1-6	few	CASTPGGASGSPLHF	TGTGCCAGCACACCCGGCGGGGCAAGCGGTTCACCCCTCCACTTT
TRBD1	TRBV29-1	TRBJ2-7	few	CSVDGTGVNEQYF	TGCAGCGTTGACGGGACAGGGGTCAACGAGCAGTACTTC
NA	TRBV20-1	TRBJ2-3	NA	CSAPTPADTQYF	TGCAGTGCCCCTACCCCAGCAGATACGCAGTATTTT
NA	TRBV6-2/TRBV6-3	TRBJ2-1	NA	CASSYVQGKGNEQFF	TGTGCCAGCAGTTACGTGCAGGGGAAGGGCAATGAGCAGTTCTTC
NA	TRBV19	TRBJ2-1	NA	CATTPLSSYNEQFF	TGTGCCACTACGCCTTTGAGCTCCTACAATGAGCAGTTCTTC
TRBD2	TRBV6-5	TRBJ2-7	NA	CASSTTSGRASTYEQYF	TGTGCCAGCAGTACTACTAGCGGGAGGGCCTCTACCTACGAGCAGTACTTC
NA	TRBV29-1	TRBJ2-5	NA	CSVWDNEQYF	TGCAGCGTTTGGGACAATGAGCAGTACTTC
NA	TRBV6-2/TRBV6-3	TRBJ2-7	NA	CASSYSRWGNPIDEQYF	TGTGCCAGCAGTTACTCGAGGTGGGGGAACCCTATCGACGAGCAGTACTTC
TRBD2	TRBV3-1	TRBJ2-1	NA	CASSLLVASGRFNEQFF	TGTGCCAGCAGCCTCCTCGTGGCTAGCGGGAGGTTCAATGAGCAGTTCTTC
NA	TRBV18	TRBJ2-7	NA	CASSPSSPSYEQYF	TGTGCCAGCTCACCATCGTCCCCCTCCTACGAGCAGTACTTC
NA	TRBV6-1	TRBJ1-1	few	CASSEASVAEAFF	TGTGCCAGCAGTGAAGCCTCAGTCGCTGAAGCTTTCTTT
NA	TRBV5-1	TRBJ2-7	NA	CASSLSGGNYEQYF	TGCGCCAGCAGCTTGTCTGGAGGGAATTACGAGCAGTACTTC
TRBD2	TRBV28	TRBJ2-7	few	CASRPPGTTYEQYF	TGTGCCAGCAGACCCCCAGGGACTACCTACGAGCAGTACTTC
TRBD2	TRBV9	TRBJ2-7	few	CASSVAWTSYEQYF	TGTGCCAGCAGCGTAGCTTGGACTAGCTACGAGCAGTACTTC
NA	TRBV6-5	TRBJ1-5	NA	CASGTGQHGGNQPQHF	TGTGCCAGCGGAACGGGACAACACGGGGGCAATCAGCCCCAGCATTTT
NA	TRBV7-9	TRBJ1-1	NA	CASSLVGGSGNTEAFF	TGTGCCAGCAGCTTAGTAGGCGGGAGCGGCAACACTGAAGCTTTCTTT
TRBD2	TRBV20-1	TRBJ2-1	NA	CSASSGTSENEQFF	TGCAGTGCTAGTTCTGGGACTAGCGAGAATGAGCAGTTCTTC
TRBD2	TRBV5-6	TRBJ2-1	NA	CASSPTKGLAEYNEQFF	TGTGCCAGCAGTCCTACCAAAGGACTAGCGGAATACAATGAGCAGTTCTTC